A selection of T cell receptor beta chains follows, all from one sample in a study of blood T cell repertoires in COVID-19. Measured with immunoSEQ multiplex PCR; TCRdb has only the in-frame clones, and not every one. The profile shows 85,000 to 130,000 clones, 70% to 90% of them singletons. The specimen was PBMCs or T cells enriched from blood (not recorded which). Every receptor here comes from a woman in her fifties or sixties who had recovered from COVID-19. The CDR3 runs from the conserved cysteine through the conserved F or W. Fields, in order: J gene, V gene, D gene, clone size, CDR3 protein, CDR3 DNA. The D gene is left open where the match is weak. Not every row has a clone size; where given, it reads once, few, many or a size class.

J gene: TRBJ2-2; V gene: TRBV15; D gene: -; clone size: -; CDR3 protein: CATRHRALTGELFF; CDR3 DNA: TGTGCCACCCGGCACAGGGCCCTCACCGGGGAGCTGTTTTTT
J gene: TRBJ2-2; V gene: TRBV6-5; D gene: -; clone size: -; CDR3 protein: CAVWREAGELFF; CDR3 DNA: TGTGCCGTGTGGAGAGAGGCCGGGGAGCTGTTTTTT
J gene: TRBJ2-2; V gene: TRBV11-2; D gene: TRBD1; clone size: -; CDR3 protein: CASSLGTGAFGTGELFF; CDR3 DNA: TGTGCCAGCAGCTTAGGGACAGGGGCGTTTGGCACCGGGGAGCTGTTTTTT
J gene: TRBJ2-2; V gene: TRBV6-4; D gene: TRBD2; clone size: -; CDR3 protein: CASSDSTSGAGGELFF; CDR3 DNA: TGTGCCAGCAGTGACTCGACTAGCGGGGCAGGCGGGGAGCTGTTTTTT
J gene: TRBJ1-5; V gene: TRBV27; D gene: TRBD1; clone size: -; CDR3 protein: CASRPQTQGVGNQPQHF; CDR3 DNA: TGTGCCAGCAGACCACAAACGCAGGGGGTAGGCAATCAGCCCCAGCATTTT
J gene: TRBJ1-2; V gene: TRBV5-5; D gene: TRBD1; clone size: -; CDR3 protein: CASSLGGTGSYGYTF; CDR3 DNA: TGTGCCAGCAGCTTGGGAGGGACAGGGAGCTATGGCTACACCTTC
J gene: TRBJ2-7; V gene: TRBV16; D gene: TRBD2; clone size: -; CDR3 protein: CASSQRLTTSGRQTYEQYF; CDR3 DNA: TGTGCCAGCAGCCAAAGACTGACGACTAGCGGGAGGCAAACCTACGAGCAGTACTTC
J gene: TRBJ1-1; V gene: TRBV10-3; D gene: -; clone size: once; CDR3 protein: CAISGSSMNTEAFF; CDR3 DNA: TGTGCCATCAGTGGTTCCTCTATGAACACTGAAGCTTTCTTT
J gene: TRBJ2-3; V gene: TRBV2; D gene: TRBD1; clone size: -; CDR3 protein: CASTQDRGGRDTQYF; CDR3 DNA: TGTGCCAGCACCCAGGACAGGGGAGGTAGAGATACGCAGTATTTT
J gene: TRBJ2-5; V gene: TRBV5-1; D gene: TRBD1; clone size: -; CDR3 protein: CASSLAGGFGETQYF; CDR3 DNA: TGCGCCAGCAGCTTGGCAGGGGGTTTCGGGGAGACCCAGTACTTC
J gene: TRBJ1-5; V gene: TRBV27; D gene: -; clone size: -; CDR3 protein: CASSLSRSPNQPQHF; CDR3 DNA: TGTGCCAGCAGTTTATCGCGAAGCCCCAATCAGCCCCAGCATTTT
J gene: TRBJ2-3; V gene: TRBV27; D gene: -; clone size: few; CDR3 protein: CASSSAFGQGIDTQYF; CDR3 DNA: TGTGCCAGCAGTTCCGCCTTCGGGCAGGGCATCGATACGCAGTATTTT
J gene: TRBJ1-2; V gene: TRBV18; D gene: -; clone size: -; CDR3 protein: CASSPLQGSLSVYTF; CDR3 DNA: TGTGCCAGCTCACCACTTCAGGGGTCGCTTTCTGTCTACACCTTC